This T cell receptor (beta chain) appears in the sequencing data of a study of blood T cell repertoires in COVID-19. Overall study context: The study drew acute and convalescent COVID-19 samples from the United States, Italy and Spain. PBMCs, B-cell-depleted T cells, or T cells were the source of the cDNA or gDNA that made up the material.

Points on this clone: The sample carries other DNA sequences with the same CDR3.

The CDR3 is made up of 13 amino acids. Germline V gives CDR1 MNHEY, CDR2 SVGAGI. Trimming at V came to 5 bases and at J to 5 bases, leaving 4 bases not matched to a gene. Per the authors' pipeline: How many nucleated cells were present was estimated from reference gene primer amplification. The method was immunoSEQ multiplex PCR; TCRdb's version includes in-frame clones alone and lacks a portion of them. D and trimming come from the DNA, and the V and J calls and clone size come from that table. The table shows under 450,000 clones, with 80% to 90% occurring only once. Seattle patients were enrolled while actively infected and followed longitudinally.

This chain links TRBV6-5 with TRBJ2-5; 8 bases are shared with TRBD2. Sequenced sample: peripheral blood. The sequence was collected from a woman in her sixties with COVID-19, enrolled during active disease. The DNA for the CDR3 is TGTGCCAGCAGTCGGACTAGCCGGGAGACCCAGTACTTC. Its protein product is CASSRTSRETQYF.